One sample yielded the 22 T cell receptor beta chains listed below, sequenced in a study of human T cells and chemical hapten exposure. Extraction yielded total RNA from whole blood (unfractionated). A single record per CDR3 protein comes from TCRdb applying MiXCR to the 5' RACE reads. The sample comprises about 110,000 distinct CDR3 sequences, approximately 20% of which are singletons, and around 2.7% rests with the top ten. The receptor source for this set is a human donor in good health.

This chain uses TRBV11-2 with TRBJ2-1; 13 bases align to TRBD2. Germline CDR1 is SGHAT and CDR2 is FQNNGV. With 5 bases clipped from V and 9 bases from J, the junction kept 7 bases outside the gene matches. CDR3 length equals 15 residues. The CDR3 bases are TGTGCCAGCAGCCGAGGACTAGCGGGAGTTGGTGAGCAGTTCTTC. Translated: CASSRGLAGVGEQFF.

The chain joins TRBV30 to TRBJ1-3; 7 bases are shared with TRBD1. Unmatched junction bases numbered 9, after V lost 2 bases and J lost 5 bases. This CDR3 is built from 15 residues. The germline CDR1 and CDR2 sequences are GTSNPN and SVGIG (reference sequence). In nucleotides, the CDR3 is TGTGCCTGGAGTTCCAGGGGGTCCGGTAGAAACACCATATATTTT. Encoded protein: CAWSSRGSGRNTIYF. Drawing the rest from reference TRBV30 and TRBJ1-3, the complete variable domain is SQTIHQWPATLVQPVGSPLSLECTVEGTSNPNLYWYRQAAGRGLQLLFYSVGIGQISSEVPQNLSASRPQDRQFILSSKKLLLSDSGFYLCAWSSRGSGRNTIYFGEGSWLTVV.

The chain uses TRBV29-1 and TRBJ1-1, with D unclear. This CDR3 region has 12 residues. Germline V CDR1 and CDR2: SQVTM, ANQGSEA. Deletions cut 4 bases from V and 3 bases from J, with 9 bases between. The CDR3 region has the DNA TGCAGCGTTGTCGTCCCTTACACTGAAGCTTTCTTT. It yields the protein CSVVVPYTEAFF. The full variable domain, with the rest looked up from reference TRBV29-1 and TRBJ1-1, is SAVISQKPSRDICQRGTSLTIQCQVDSQVTMMFWYRQQPGQSLTLIATANQGSEATYESGFVIDKFPISRPNLTFSTLTVSNMSPEDSSIYLCSVVVPYTEAFFGQGTRLTVV.

Many counts were recorded for this clonotype. The chain links TRBV4-2 to TRBJ2-3, with D unresolved. CDR3 length: 13 amino acids. CDR1 and CDR2 from the germline V gene are LGHNA and YNFKEQ. The ends were cut back, 3 bases at V and 0 bases at J, with 4 bases in the middle. The chain's CDR3 is CASSHPSTDTQYF. Here the CDR3 DNA reads TGTGCCAGCAGCCATCCCAGCACAGATACGCAGTATTTT.

This clonotype was detected only a few times. The chain couples TRBV12-5 to TRBJ2-3; 12 positions agree with TRBD2. The CDR3 runs to 16 residues. Germline V gives CDR1 LGHNT, CDR2 FRNRAP. V trimming: 1 base; J trimming: 2 bases; junction bases outside the gene matches: 1. The CDR3 DNA reads as TGTGCTAGTGGTTTGGGACTAGCGGGAGCCACAGATACGCAGTATTTT. Its translation: CASGLGLAGATDTQYF.

The rearrangement joins TRBV5-5 to TRBJ1-1; 7 bases align to TRBD1. CDR3 length equals 14 residues. J lost 0 bases, V lost 6 bases, and 5 bases had no gene match. The V gene's germline CDR1 is SGHKS and CDR2 YYEKEE (reference sequence). This CDR3 is CASTRQGLNTEAFF. As DNA, the CDR3 is TGTGCCAGCACCCGACAGGGCTTGAACACTGAAGCTTTCTTT. Full variable domain (remainder filled in from reference TRBV5-5 and TRBJ1-1): DAGVTQSPTHLIKTRGQQVTLRCSPISGHKSVSWYQQVLGQGPQFIFQYYEKEERGRGNFPDRFSARQFPNYSSELNVNALLLGDSALYLCASTRQGLNTEAFFGQGTRLTVV.

The chain has TRBV2 and TRBJ1-2, with D perhaps TRBD1 (5 bases). Trimming took off 7 bases at V and 8 bases at J, with 11 bases between the two ends. The CDR3 consists of 11 residues. CDR1 SNHLY and CDR2 FYNNEI come from the germline V gene. The CDR3 nucleotides read TGTGCCAGCACCAGGGAGAGCGGCTACACCTTC. Protein sequence: CASTRESGYTF.

This clonotype was counted a few times. The chain joins TRBV19 to TRBJ2-7; D may be TRBD1 (6 bases). V was clipped by 6 bases and J by 4 bases, with 16 bases between them. In germline, CDR1 is LNHDA, CDR2 SQIVND (reference sequence). This CDR3 is 14 amino acids long. The CDR3 loop reads CASSSPGAAYEQYF. Here the CDR3 DNA reads TGTGCCAGTAGCTCTCCAGGGGCCGCTTACGAGCAGTACTTC. Full variable domain (missing parts from reference TRBV19 and TRBJ2-7): DGGITQSPKYLFRKEGQNVTLSCEQNLNHDAMYWYRQDPGQGLRLIYYSQIVNDFQKGDIAEGYSVSREKKESFPLTVTSAQKNPTAFYLCASSSPGAAYEQYFGPGTRLTVT.

This clonotype was picked up many times. The chain joins TRBV4-1 to TRBJ1-1, with D tentatively TRBD1 (5 bases). Germline-derived CDR1 and CDR2 are MGHRA and YSYEKL. V lost 3 bases and J lost 0, with 17 bases in between. CDR3 length equals 17 residues. The CDR3 protein is CASSHRGAPTMNTEAFF. The CDR3 DNA follows: TGCGCCAGCAGCCATCGCGGGGCACCAACGATGAACACTGAAGCTTTCTTT.

This clonotype turned up a few times. The CDR3 sequence: CASSLFGERGYTF. The CDR3 DNA reads as TGTGCCAGCAGCTTATTCGGGGAGCGGGGCTACACCTTC. The V gene is TRBV13, the J gene TRBJ1-2; no reliable D call. The germline V and J ends were trimmed by 2 bases and 8 bases, with 12 bases remaining between them. Germline V lookup: CDR1 PRHDT, CDR2 FYEKMQ (reference sequence). There are 13 residues in the CDR3.

The table lists this clonotype with a few counts. The chain uses TRBV24-1 and TRBJ2-7; D may be TRBD2 (5 bases). Germline V lookup: CDR1 KGHDR, CDR2 SFDVKD. Between the trimmed V and J ends, which lost 5 bases and 2 bases, there was a span of 9 bases. The CDR3 is made up of 13 amino acids. As DNA, the CDR3 is TGTGCCACCAGTGGGAACGGGGCCTACGAGCAGTACTTC. Amino acid sequence: CATSGNGAYEQYF.

This clonotype was seen a few times. The rearrangement links TRBV3-1 to TRBJ2-5, with 10 bases fitting TRBD1. The J segment lost 3 bases and the V segment lost 5 bases, leaving 3 bases of the junction unmatched. This CDR3 contains 14 residues. Per germline, CDR1 LGHDT and CDR2 YNNKEL (reference sequence). The CDR3 region is CASSAGTGEETQYF. The CDR3 coding sequence is TGTGCCAGCAGCGCCGGGACAGGGGAAGAGACCCAGTACTTC.

The sample holds a few counts of this clonotype. This rearrangement joins TRBV28 to TRBJ2-3; D not resolved. V dropped 7 bases and J dropped 1 base, with 9 bases sitting between them. CDR3 length: 13 amino acids. Germline V gene sequence: CDR1 MDHEN, CDR2 SYDVKM. The CDR3 coding sequence is TGTGCCAGCATCCTGTATGGCACAGATACGCAGTATTTT. This gives the protein CASILYGTDTQYF.

This clonotype was found a few times. CDR3 DNA: TGCGCCAGCAGCTATTCTCCGACAGGGATGGAGGATTCACCCCTCCACTTT. Amino acids: CASSYSPTGMEDSPLHF. This chain uses TRBV5-1 with TRBJ1-6; 7 bases match TRBD1. This CDR3 has 17 residues. V gave up 3 bases and J gave up 8 bases; unmatched junction bases: 14. The germline V gene encodes CDR1 SGHRS and CDR2 YFSETQ.

This chain joins TRBV6-2 or TRBV6-3 and TRBJ1-1; a possible D gene is TRBD1 (5 bases). Germline V gene sequence: CDR1 MNHEY, CDR2 SVGEGT. The CDR3 extends over 15 amino acids. V was clipped by 8 bases and J by 5 bases, with 21 bases between them. For the CDR3, the DNA is TGTGCCAGCCGGGGGGTCCAGGGACGTGGAACTGAAGCTTTCTTT. Encoded protein: CASRGVQGRGTEAFF.

CDR3 in amino acids: CASSQDTLVERRGTGELFF. CDR3 DNA sequence: TGTGCCAGCAGCCAAGATACACTTGTGGAGCGGAGAGGGACCGGGGAGCTGTTTTTT. V usage is TRBV3-1 and J usage is TRBJ2-2; D is possibly TRBD2 (5 bases). With 0 bases removed from V and 5 bases from J, the gap between germline ends came to 22 bases. The CDR3 is 19 residues long. Germline CDR1 and CDR2: LGHDT and YNNKEL (reference sequence).

This clonotype appeared many times. This rearrangement joins TRBV28 to TRBJ2-1; no clear D. The CDR3 has 12 residues. V lost 5 bases and J 1 base, leaving 3 bases between the germline ends. Germline-derived CDR1 and CDR2 are MDHEN and SYDVKM. The CDR3 loop reads CASSPSYNEQFF. In DNA form, the CDR3 reads TGTGCCAGCAGTCCGTCCTACAATGAGCAGTTCTTC.

The chain has TRBV12-3 or TRBV12-4 and TRBJ2-2; D might be TRBD2 (5 bases). This CDR3 has 15 amino acids. The V end was cut by 6 bases, the J end by 0 bases, with 11 bases between. CDR3 DNA: TGTGCCAGCAGACAAAGCGGAACGAACACCGGGGAGCTGTTTTTT. Translated: CASRQSGTNTGELFF.

This clonotype came up a few times. The genes are TRBV12-3 or TRBV12-4 and TRBJ1-1; D is unresolved. This CDR3 region has 12 residues. V was cut by 2 bases and J by 6 bases, with 7 bases left in between. This CDR3 reads CASSLNAPEAFF. The CDR3 DNA reads TGTGCCAGCAGTTTAAATGCCCCTGAAGCTTTCTTT.

CDR3 sequence (DNA): TGCGCCAGCAGTGATAAGCAGGGGGCCAGGGCTTTCTTT. This codes for CASSDKQGARAFF. The chain employs TRBV10-2 and TRBJ1-1, with 8 bases that match TRBD1. CDR3 length: 13 amino acids. The junction had 8 bases not matched to a gene; V was cut back by 3 bases and J by 11 bases. The V gene's germline CDR1 is WSHSY and CDR2 SAAADI.

J is TRBJ2-7 and V is TRBV11-2; D possibly uses TRBD1 or TRBD2 (5 bases each). The germline CDR1 and CDR2 sequences are SGHAT and FQNNGV. Trimming shortened V by 0 bases and J by 5 bases, and 17 bases separated the two germline ends. This CDR3 region has 16 residues. In DNA form, the CDR3 reads TGTGCCAGCAGCTTAGAAAGGGACCTAAGGACCCACGAGCAGTACTTC. This sequence encodes CASSLERDLRTHEQYF.

The rearrangement joins TRBV7-9 to TRBJ2-7, with 7 bases identical to TRBD2. The CDR3 extends over 15 amino acids. Looked up from germline, CDR1 is SEHNR and CDR2 is FQNEAQ (reference sequence). With 0 bases clipped from V and 2 bases from J, the junction kept 4 bases outside the gene matches. In DNA form, the CDR3 reads TGTGCCAGCAGCTTAGCGGGGGGGTATCCCTACGAGCAGTACTTC. It yields the protein CASSLAGGYPYEQYF.